These 27 T cell receptor beta chains came from one sample sequenced in a study of CD8 T cells in ankylosing spondylitis. Broader study findings: It appeared that ankylosing spondylitis blood was characterized by a TCR beta motif of roughly 8 highly homologous variants.

TCRdb called the 5' RACE reads again in MiXCR, with one record for every CDR3 protein. The table includes some 800,000 distinct CDR3 sequences, 10% to 15% detected once. Their antigens are not known. Source material: blood, either unsorted or a sorted T cell fraction (not recorded which). The receptors shown here come from a male donor with ankylosing spondylitis.

The rearrangement joins TRBV6-1 to TRBJ2-3, with D possibly matching TRBD2 (5 bases). Between the trimmed V and J ends, which lost 3 bases and 6 bases, there was a span of 10 bases. CDR1 and CDR2 (germline): MNHNS, SASEGT. This CDR3 is built from 13 residues. CDR3 sequence: CASSERGRDTQYF. CDR3 nucleotides: TGTGCCAGCAGTGAGAGAGGGCGGGATACGCAGTATTTT.

CDR3 sequence reads: CASSRRTGGQINYGYTF. CDR3 DNA sequence: TGTGCCAGCAGCCGTCGGACAGGGGGCCAAATTAACTATGGCTACACCTTC. The gene calls are TRBV6-2 or TRBV6-3 and TRBJ1-2; 11 nucleotides line up with TRBD1. In germline, CDR1 is MNHEY, CDR2 SVGEGT. The CDR3 is made up of 17 amino acids. With V trimmed by 6 bases and J by 1 base, 10 bases remained unmatched.

The gene calls are TRBV4-2 and TRBJ1-3; D perhaps matches TRBD1 (5 bases). CDR3 length: 14 residues. Germline V lookup: CDR1 LGHNA, CDR2 YNFKEQ. With 3 bases removed from V and 3 bases from J, the gap between germline ends came to 9 bases. The DNA of the CDR3 is TGTGCCAGCAGCCAGACGACAGTTGGAAACACCATATATTTT. It specifies CASSQTTVGNTIYF.

This clonotype was seen ten or more times. The chain employs TRBV12-3 or TRBV12-4 and TRBJ1-1; 10 nucleotides line up with TRBD1. The CDR3 is 14 residues long. The ends lost 8 bases at V and 7 bases at J; junction bases unmatched: 10. CDR3 nucleotides: TGTGCCAGCGGTCCCGGGACAGGGGCCGGTGAAGCTTTCTTT. It specifies CASGPGTGAGEAFF.

This clonotype was observed a handful of times. The genes are TRBV5-1 and TRBJ1-1, with 10 bases lining up with TRBD1. The germline gives CDR1 SGHRS, CDR2 YFSETQ. This CDR3 has 15 amino acids. V was clipped by 0 bases and J by 8 bases; unmatched bases: 7. The CDR3 spells CASSLEVRDRGEAFF. CDR3 nucleotide sequence: TGCGCCAGCAGCTTGGAGGTCCGGGACAGGGGCGAAGCTTTCTTT.

This clonotype turned up a few times. This chain uses TRBV3-1 with TRBJ2-7; D unresolved. There are 18 residues in the CDR3. CDR1 and CDR2 from the germline V gene are LGHDT and YNNKEL (reference sequence). Trimming took off 1 base at V and 2 bases at J, with 21 bases between the two ends. The CDR3 loop is CASSQARIRSQTPYEQYF. In DNA, the CDR3 is TGTGCCAGCAGCCAAGCCAGGATTCGATCCCAGACCCCCTACGAGCAGTACTTC.

The V gene is TRBV20-1, the J gene TRBJ2-4, with D perhaps TRBD2 (6 bases). Per germline, CDR1 DFQATT and CDR2 SNEGSKA (reference sequence). Trimming removed 5 bases from V and 2 bases from J, with 19 bases in between. The CDR3 consists of 16 residues. In DNA form, the CDR3 reads TGCAGTGCTCGAAGAGCACCGGGACTCTCCAAAAACATTCAGTACTTC. Translated: CSARRAPGLSKNIQYF.

This clonotype was recorded a few times. The chain employs TRBV7-2 and TRBJ2-7, with 10 bases lining up with TRBD2. The CDR3 has 15 residues. After removal of 5 bases from V and 6 bases from J, the junction contained 10 bases not matched to a gene. In germline, CDR1 is SGHTA, CDR2 FQGNSA. CDR3: CASSPQLAGRSEQYF. The CDR3 DNA sequence: TGTGCCAGCAGCCCACAACTAGCGGGAAGGAGCGAGCAGTACTTC.

In its sample, this clonotype was seen a few times. This chain connects TRBV10-3 to TRBJ2-7; D remains unclear. Trimming removed 8 bases from V and 2 bases from J, with 13 bases in between. The germline gives CDR1 ENHRY, CDR2 SYGVKD. The length of the CDR3 is 13 residues. CDR3 DNA sequence: TGTGCCATCTCGGTTGGGGTTACCTACGAGCAGTACTTC. It encodes CAISVGVTYEQYF.

V and J are TRBV29-1 and TRBJ1-2; D call uncertain. V was cut by 4 bases and J by 8 bases, with 14 bases left in between. The CDR3 totals 12 residues. Germline V CDR1 and CDR2: SQVTM, ANQGSEA. The CDR3 DNA follows: TGCAGCGTTGGCGAACAGACTTACGGCTACACCTTC. Its translation: CSVGEQTYGYTF.

This clonotype has only a few counts. This chain links TRBV20-1 with TRBJ2-7; 9 bases fit TRBD2. This CDR3 has 15 amino acids. Germline loops: CDR1 DFQATT, CDR2 SNEGSKA (reference sequence). Losses at the gene ends were 3 bases for V and 5 bases for J; bases not matched to a gene: 11. CDR3 protein: CSASRISGGQNEQYF. The CDR3 bases are TGCAGTGCTAGTCGGATTAGCGGGGGTCAAAACGAGCAGTACTTC.

The chain links TRBV28 to TRBJ1-4, with D possibly TRBD1 on 6 matching bases. The CDR3 extends over 14 amino acids. Germline-derived CDR1 and CDR2 are MDHEN and SYDVKM. Trimming took off 6 bases at V and 0 bases at J, with 8 bases between the two ends. The CDR3 sequence: CASRDSSTNEKLFF. The CDR3 DNA follows: TGTGCCAGCAGGGACAGCTCAACTAATGAAAAACTGTTTTTT.

V is TRBV20-1 and J is TRBJ1-4; possibly TRBD1 for D (5 bases). Looked up from germline, CDR1 is DFQATT and CDR2 is SNEGSKA (reference sequence). The V end lost 6 bases, the J end lost 4 bases, and 15 bases lay between the germline ends. The CDR3 has 14 amino acids. The CDR3 bases are TGCAGTGCCAGGACCGGGACGGATAATGAAAAACTGTTTTTT. Its translation: CSARTGTDNEKLFF.

The chain links TRBV28 to TRBJ1-2; 7 bases map to TRBD1. The J segment lost 6 bases and the V segment lost 6 bases, leaving 7 bases of the junction unmatched. The germline CDR1 and CDR2 sequences are MDHEN and SYDVKM. CDR3 length equals 13 residues. The CDR3 DNA sequence: TGTGCCAGCAGGCAAAACAGGGGCGATGGCTACACCTTC. It specifies CASRQNRGDGYTF.

CDR3 region: CASKADRASYNEQFF. The CDR3 DNA follows: TGTGCCAGCAAAGCTGACAGGGCATCCTACAATGAGCAGTTCTTC. V gene TRBV2 combines with J gene TRBJ2-1; 7 nucleotides line up with TRBD1. The CDR3 loop spans 15 amino acids. With V trimmed by 7 bases and J by 1 base, 7 bases remained unmatched. The germline V gene encodes CDR1 SNHLY and CDR2 FYNNEI.

V and J are TRBV20-1 and TRBJ2-6, with TRBD2 identical over 9 bases. The CDR3 extends over 18 amino acids. Germline V CDR1 and CDR2: DFQATT, SNEGSKA (reference sequence). J was trimmed by 3 bases and V by 6 bases; bases with no gene match: 15. CDR3 bases: TGCAGTGCGCCTATTCCAGGAGCGGGGGGTAGTGGGGCCAACGTCCTGACTTTC. Its translation: CSAPIPGAGGSGANVLTF.

This clonotype was counted at least ten times. The chain combines TRBV29-1 with TRBJ1-1; D gene unclear. Germline CDR1 is SQVTM and CDR2 is ANQGSEA. The CDR3 length is 11 residues. V lost 5 bases and J lost 6, with 10 bases in between. This chain's CDR3 is CSVRSGSEAFF. As DNA, the CDR3 is TGCAGCGTTCGTAGCGGATCTGAAGCTTTCTTT. The whole variable domain, filled in from reference TRBV29-1 and TRBJ1-1, reads SAVISQKPSRDICQRGTSLTIQCQVDSQVTMMFWYRQQPGQSLTLIATANQGSEATYESGFVIDKFPISRPNLTFSTLTVSNMSPEDSSIYLCSVRSGSEAFFGQGTRLTVV.

Written as DNA, the CDR3 is TGTGCCAGCAGAGCAGGGGGACTCATTAAAAAGAACACTGAAGCTTTCTTT. It encodes CASRAGGLIKKNTEAFF. The chain links TRBV12-3 or TRBV12-4 to TRBJ1-1, with 7 nucleotides matching TRBD1. Trimming removed 6 bases from V and 1 base from J; junction bases left unmatched: 14. This CDR3 comprises 17 residues.

In this sample, this clonotype turned up a few times. The chain recombines TRBV10-3 with TRBJ2-7; no reliable D call. This CDR3 is built from 12 residues. Germline CDR1 is ENHRY and CDR2 is SYGVKD. Trimming shortened V by 2 bases and J by 3 bases, and 5 bases separated the two germline ends. CDR3 residues: CAISETIYEQYF. The CDR3 DNA sequence: TGTGCCATCAGTGAGACAATCTACGAGCAGTACTTC.

The chain joins TRBV30 to TRBJ2-3; D gene uncertain. V was cut by 2 bases and J by 0 bases, with 0 bases left in between. The germline V gene encodes CDR1 GTSNPN and CDR2 SVGIG (reference sequence). The CDR3 covers 11 residues. The CDR3 nucleotides are TGTGCCTGGAGTAGCACAGATACGCAGTATTTT. Translated, it gives CAWSSTDTQYF.

This clonotype was observed a few times. J is TRBJ1-2 and V is TRBV7-3, with 8 positions matching TRBD1. With V trimmed by 1 base and J by 6 bases, 7 bases remained unmatched. Germline V CDR1 and CDR2: SGHTA, FQGTGA. This CDR3 has 15 residues. The CDR3 DNA reads as TGTGCCAGCAGCTTAATGGGCAGGGGGCTCGATGGCTACACCTTC. Protein sequence: CASSLMGRGLDGYTF.

This chain links TRBV6-2 or TRBV6-3 with TRBJ2-2; TRBD1 matches at 8 bases. V was clipped by 0 bases and J by 3 bases; unmatched bases: 6. The CDR3 has 17 amino acids. The germline V gene has CDR1 MNHEY and CDR2 SVGEGT. The CDR3 here is CASSYSGQVDDTGELFF. CDR3 DNA: TGTGCCAGCAGTTACTCGGGACAGGTGGACGACACCGGGGAGCTGTTTTTT.

This clonotype was counted ten times or more. This chain's CDR3 is CASSFSLAGVGEQFF. CDR3 nucleotide sequence: TGTGCCAGCAGCTTCTCTCTAGCGGGAGTTGGTGAGCAGTTCTTC. The rearrangement joins TRBV7-2 to TRBJ2-1; 10 bases agree with TRBD2. Germline V gene data show CDR1 as SGHTA and CDR2 as FQGNSA. The length of the CDR3 is 15 residues. J was trimmed by 9 bases and V by 3 bases; bases with no gene match: 8.

This clonotype came up a few times. The chain recombines TRBV18 with TRBJ1-2; D remains ambiguous. V was clipped by 2 bases and J by 3 bases, with 10 bases between them. In germline, CDR1 is KGHSH, CDR2 LQKENI. This CDR3 is 14 amino acids long. Here the CDR3 reads CASSPNNRDYGYTF. CDR3 sequence (DNA): TGTGCCAGCTCACCAAATAACAGAGACTATGGCTACACCTTC.

The V call is TRBV20-1, the J call TRBJ1-3; 10 bases line up with TRBD1. The germline V gene encodes CDR1 DFQATT and CDR2 SNEGSKA (reference sequence). Losses at the gene ends were 2 bases for V and 2 bases for J; bases not matched to a gene: 3. The CDR3 consists of 15 residues. DNA of the CDR3: TGCAGTGCTAGACAAGACAGGGGGCCTGGAAACACCATATATTTT. This gives the protein CSARQDRGPGNTIYF.

The gene calls are TRBV4-2 and TRBJ1-6, with D tentatively TRBD1 (5 bases). Trimming cost V 0 bases and J 10 bases, with 13 bases left between them. The CDR3 has 15 amino acids. Germline V gives CDR1 LGHNA, CDR2 YNFKEQ. The CDR3 nucleotides are TGTGCCAGCAGCCAAGAATGGGGCAAAAACTCACCCCTCCACTTT. Translating gives CASSQEWGKNSPLHF.

V gene TRBV6-5 combines with J gene TRBJ1-1; D is possibly TRBD1 (6 bases). The CDR3 loop spans 14 amino acids. The V end was cut by 2 bases, the J end by 4 bases, with 11 bases between. Germline CDR1 reads MNHEY; CDR2 reads SVGAGI. CDR3 residues: CASSYERGFTEAFF. The CDR3, as DNA: TGTGCCAGCAGTTACGAAAGGGGGTTCACTGAAGCTTTCTTT.